This note documents a single TCR beta chain sequence. This clone came up a few times. It has no known antigen specificity. The input lacks base qualities; no much larger clone sits a single base away. The entry originates in a study of radiotherapy plus CTLA-4 blockade in lung cancer listed by TCRdb under 2018. In the study overall: Objective responses occurred in approximately 19% of enrolled patients, and 31% achieved disease control. Overall study outcomes, separate from this receptor: After treatment with radiotherapy and ipilimumab, TCR clones that came from tumors expanded in the peripheral blood. Early dynamic changes in blood T cell clones, together with increased serum interferon-beta after radiation, were reported as the strongest predictors of response.

In this study, focal radiation therapy paired with CTLA-4 blockade (ipilimumab) was tested in patients who had chemo-refractory metastatic non-small-cell lung cancer. The CDR3 measures 15 amino acids from cysteine to phenylalanine. The DNA shown is the 45-base CDR3, in frame from base 1. Sequences MGHRA (CDR1) and YSYEKL (CDR2) are obtained from the germline V gene. V and J lose 0 bases and 1 base, and a span of 7 bases separates them. Libraries were constructed by the immunoSEQ multiplex PCR assay. The table comes from immuneACCESS by way of TCRdb, which keeps in-frame sequences with V and J called. Part of the clones is missing from these tables; in studies checked, under half for an unresolved V gene and the rest for unknown reasons. The sample table records 50,000 to 65,000 clones; roughly 80% of these occur just once. The ten largest clonotypes hold approximately 15% of the sample.

This receptor was obtained from a human donor with non-small cell lung cancer who had a complete response to radiotherapy plus ipilimumab. The rearranged chain carries TRBV4-1 and TRBJ2-1, and perhaps TRBD1 as D gene, on 6 matching bases. This material consisted of peripheral blood, taken from a patient treated with radiotherapy plus ipilimumab. The CDR3 has the sequence CASSQDRGSYNEQFF. The nucleotide sequence reads as follows: TGCGCCAGCAGCCAAGATAGGGGGTCCTACAATGAGCAGTTCTTC.